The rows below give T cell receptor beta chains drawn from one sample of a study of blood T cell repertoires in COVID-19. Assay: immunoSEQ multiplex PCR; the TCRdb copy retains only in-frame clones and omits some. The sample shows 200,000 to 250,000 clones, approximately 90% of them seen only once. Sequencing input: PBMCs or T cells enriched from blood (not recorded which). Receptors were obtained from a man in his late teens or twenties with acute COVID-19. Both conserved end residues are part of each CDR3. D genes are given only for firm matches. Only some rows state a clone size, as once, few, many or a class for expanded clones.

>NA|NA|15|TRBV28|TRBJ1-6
CASGSWTSLRSPLHF
TGTGCCAGCGGGAGTTGGACTTCTCTCCGGTCACCCCTCCACTTT
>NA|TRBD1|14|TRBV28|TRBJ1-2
CASSLPDRVKGYTF
TGTGCCAGCAGTTTGCCCGACAGGGTGAAAGGCTACACCTTC
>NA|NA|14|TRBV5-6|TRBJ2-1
CASSLGGPHNEQFF
TGTGCCAGCAGCTTGGGAGGCCCTCACAATGAGCAGTTCTTC
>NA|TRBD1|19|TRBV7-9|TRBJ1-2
CASSLIGGDRDVFGYGYTF
TGTGCCAGCAGCTTAATTGGGGGAGACAGGGACGTCTTCGGCTATGGCTACACCTTC
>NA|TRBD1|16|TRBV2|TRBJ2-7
CASSPGRDRATSEQYF
TGTGCCAGCAGCCCCGGTAGGGACAGGGCTACCTCCGAGCAGTACTTC
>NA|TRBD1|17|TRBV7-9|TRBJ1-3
CASSSTLRDRAGNTIYF
TGTGCCAGCAGCTCGACTCTGCGGGACAGGGCGGGAAACACCATATATTTT
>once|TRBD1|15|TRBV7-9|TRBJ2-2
CASSPDRDNTGELFF
TGTGCCAGCAGCCCCGACAGGGACAACACCGGGGAGCTGTTTTTT
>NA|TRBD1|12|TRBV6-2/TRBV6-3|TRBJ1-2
CASSPTGLLAHF
TGTGCCAGCAGTCCGACAGGGCTCCTGGCCCACTTC
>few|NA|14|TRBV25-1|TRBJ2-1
CASSFHTGYNEQFF
TGTGCCAGCAGCTTTCATACCGGTTACAATGAGCAGTTCTTC
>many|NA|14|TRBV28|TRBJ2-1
CASVRGSGTNEQFF
TGTGCCAGCGTTCGGGGGAGTGGGACGAATGAGCAGTTCTTC
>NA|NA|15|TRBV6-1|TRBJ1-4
CASSEVTGGMEKLFF
TGTGCCAGCAGTGAAGTTACAGGCGGGATGGAAAAACTGTTTTTT
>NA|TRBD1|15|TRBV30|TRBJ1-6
CAWSVSGTGYSPLHF
TGTGCCTGGAGTGTATCCGGGACAGGATATTCACCCCTCCACTTT
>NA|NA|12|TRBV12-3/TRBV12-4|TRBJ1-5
CASRGLNQPQHF
TGTGCCAGCAGGGGCCTCAATCAGCCCCAGCATTTT
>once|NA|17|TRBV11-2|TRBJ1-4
CASSPSRVTATNEKLFF
TGTGCCAGCAGCCCCTCGAGGGTTACGGCAACTAATGAAAAACTGTTTTTT
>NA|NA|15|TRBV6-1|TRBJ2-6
CASSEAGAGANVLTF
TGTGCCAGCAGTGAAGCAGGGGCTGGGGCCAACGTCCTGACTTTC
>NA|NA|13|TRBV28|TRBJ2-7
CASSLGQRYEQYF
TGTGCCAGCAGTTTAGGACAGCGCTACGAGCAGTACTTC
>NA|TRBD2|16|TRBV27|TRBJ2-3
CASSSGLAAITDTQYF
TGTGCCAGCAGTTCTGGACTAGCGGCGATCACAGATACGCAGTATTTT
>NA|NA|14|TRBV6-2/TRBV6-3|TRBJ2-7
CASSRLGSSYEQYF
TGTGCCAGCAGTCGGCTAGGTTCCTCCTACGAGCAGTACTTC
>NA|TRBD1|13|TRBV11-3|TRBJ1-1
CASRDRGNTEAFF
TGTGCCAGCAGGGACAGGGGAAACACTGAAGCTTTCTTT
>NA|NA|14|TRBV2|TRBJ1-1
CASSVDGQNTEAFF
TGTGCCAGCAGTGTGGACGGACAGAACACTGAAGCTTTCTTT
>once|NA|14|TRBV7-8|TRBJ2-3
CASSPVADTDTQYF
TGTGCCAGCAGCCCAGTGGCGGACACAGATACGCAGTATTTT
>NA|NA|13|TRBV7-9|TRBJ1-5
CASSLGESGPQHF
TGTGCCAGCAGCTTAGGGGAAAGCGGGCCCCAGCATTTT
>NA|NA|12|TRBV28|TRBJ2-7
CASTRKTYEQYF
TGTGCCAGCACCAGGAAAACCTACGAGCAGTACTTC
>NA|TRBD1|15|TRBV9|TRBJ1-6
CASSRRDSYNSPLHF
TGTGCCAGCAGCCGCCGGGACAGCTATAATTCACCCCTCCACTTT
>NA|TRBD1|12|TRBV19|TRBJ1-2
CASEAGGSGYTF
TGTGCCAGCGAAGCAGGGGGTTCCGGCTACACCTTC
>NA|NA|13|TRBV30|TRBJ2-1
CAWSGLSYNEQFF
TGTGCCTGGAGTGGTCTGTCCTACAATGAGCAGTTCTTC
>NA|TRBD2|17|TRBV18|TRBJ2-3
CASSGLVASYGTDTQYF
TGTGCCAGCTCAGGACTAGTTGCCTCCTATGGCACAGATACGCAGTATTTT
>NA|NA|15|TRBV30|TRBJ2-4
CAWSEGGGFGNIQYF
TGTGCCTGGAGTGAGGGGGGAGGGTTCGGAAACATTCAGTACTTC
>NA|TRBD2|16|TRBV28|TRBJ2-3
CASSLFVAGDTDTQYF
TGTGCCAGCAGTTTATTTGTAGCGGGAGACACAGATACGCAGTATTTT
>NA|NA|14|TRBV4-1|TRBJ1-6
CASSRPEDNSPLHF
TGCGCCAGCAGCCGCCCCGAGGATAATTCACCCCTCCACTTT
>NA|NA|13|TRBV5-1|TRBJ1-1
CASSTAPNTEAFF
TGCGCCAGCAGCACAGCCCCGAACACTGAAGCTTTCTTT
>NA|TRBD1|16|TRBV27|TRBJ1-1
CASSPWDSLLNTEAFF
TGTGCCAGCAGTCCATGGGACAGCCTCTTAAACACTGAAGCTTTCTTT
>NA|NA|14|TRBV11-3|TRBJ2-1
CASSPGTSYNEQFF
TGTGCCAGCAGCCCGGGGACATCCTACAATGAGCAGTTCTTC
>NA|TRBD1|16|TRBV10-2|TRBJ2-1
CASSELDRGSYNEQFF
TGCGCCAGCAGTGAGCTAGACAGGGGCTCCTACAATGAGCAGTTCTTC
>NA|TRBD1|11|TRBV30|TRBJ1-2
CALTGNYGYTF
TGTGCCTTGACAGGGAACTATGGCTACACCTTC
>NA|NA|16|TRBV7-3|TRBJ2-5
CASSPSLRGGTETQYF
TGTGCCAGCAGCCCATCACTCCGGGGAGGAACAGAGACCCAGTACTTC
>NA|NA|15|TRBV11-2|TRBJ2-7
CASSLGGTDTYEQYF
TGTGCCAGCAGCTTAGGCGGGACAGACACCTACGAGCAGTACTTC
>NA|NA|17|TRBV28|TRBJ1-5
CASSFPSQGSSNQPQHF
TGTGCCAGCAGTTTTCCAAGCCAGGGTAGCAGCAATCAGCCCCAGCATTTT
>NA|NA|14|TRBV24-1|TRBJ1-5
CATSRRGGNQPQHF
TGTGCCACCAGTCGCCGGGGAGGCAATCAGCCCCAGCATTTT
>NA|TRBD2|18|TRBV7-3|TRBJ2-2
CASSAKRTSGKNTGELFF
TGTGCCAGCAGCGCCAAGAGGACTAGCGGAAAGAACACCGGGGAGCTGTTTTTT
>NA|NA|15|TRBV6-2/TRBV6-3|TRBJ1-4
CASSDQRGRDEKLFF
TGTGCCAGCAGTGATCAGCGGGGGCGTGATGAAAAACTGTTTTTT
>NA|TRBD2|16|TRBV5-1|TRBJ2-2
CASSLTSGTNTGELFF
TGCGCCAGCAGCTTAACTAGCGGGACGAACACCGGGGAGCTGTTTTTT
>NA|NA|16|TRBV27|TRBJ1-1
CASSVRMAVMNTEAFF
TGTGCCAGCAGTGTGCGGATGGCTGTGATGAACACTGAAGCTTTCTTT
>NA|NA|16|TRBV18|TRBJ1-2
CASQPLTAGADYGYTF
TGTGCCAGCCAACCTCTAACGGCAGGGGCTGACTATGGCTACACCTTC